This T cell receptor beta chain was recorded in a study of T cells in Graves' hyperthyroidism and ophthalmopathy. Points from the study as a whole: Ophthalmopathy, which appeared later, was predicted by the model a median around 6.9 months before onset.

Template material for amplifying TCR beta CDR3 regions consisted of RNA transcripts. HTBI primers were the set used in a first-round RT-PCR of the TCR CDR3. TCRdb re-analysed the multiplex PCR reads in MiXCR, keeping a single row per CDR3 protein. The table has under 450,000 distinct CDR3 sequences, 15% to 19% seen once; the top ten hold roughly 7.7%. Exclusion of a patient resulted from uncontrolled infection, other autoimmune disease, pregnancy or lactation. This clonotype was seen repeatedly, ten times or more. The antigen remains undetermined. This receptor was obtained from a woman aged 18-30 years with Graves' hyperthyroidism. Material for sequencing was blood.

The CDR3 sequence: CATSGEETQYF. DNA of the CDR3: TGTGCCACCTCGGGGGAAGAGACCCAGTACTTC. This sequence joins TRBV24-1 and TRBJ2-5; D is perhaps TRBD2 (6 bases). Germline V gene lookup returns CDR1 KGHDR and CDR2 SFDVKD. This CDR3 region has 11 residues. V lost 9 bases, J lost 3 bases, and 7 bases lay in between.